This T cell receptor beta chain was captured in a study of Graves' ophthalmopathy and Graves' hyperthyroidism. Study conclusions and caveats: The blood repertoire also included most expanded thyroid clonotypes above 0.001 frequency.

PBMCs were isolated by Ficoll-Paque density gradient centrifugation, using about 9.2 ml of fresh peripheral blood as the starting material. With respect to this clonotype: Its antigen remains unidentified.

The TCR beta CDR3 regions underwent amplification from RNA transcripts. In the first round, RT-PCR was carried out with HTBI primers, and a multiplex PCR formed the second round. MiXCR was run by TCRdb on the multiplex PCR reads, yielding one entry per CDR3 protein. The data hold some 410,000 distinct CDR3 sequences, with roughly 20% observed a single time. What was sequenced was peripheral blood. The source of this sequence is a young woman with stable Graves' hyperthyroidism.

The CDR3 loop is CASSQTTGVYGYTF. The CDR3 DNA reads TGTGCCAGCAGCCAGACGACAGGGGTGTATGGCTACACCTTC. The rearrangement joins TRBV28 to TRBJ1-2, with 8 bases aligning to TRBD1. Germline V gives CDR1 MDHEN, CDR2 SYDVKM. Trimming cost V 6 bases and J 5 bases; bases outside gene matches: 8. This CDR3 has 14 residues.